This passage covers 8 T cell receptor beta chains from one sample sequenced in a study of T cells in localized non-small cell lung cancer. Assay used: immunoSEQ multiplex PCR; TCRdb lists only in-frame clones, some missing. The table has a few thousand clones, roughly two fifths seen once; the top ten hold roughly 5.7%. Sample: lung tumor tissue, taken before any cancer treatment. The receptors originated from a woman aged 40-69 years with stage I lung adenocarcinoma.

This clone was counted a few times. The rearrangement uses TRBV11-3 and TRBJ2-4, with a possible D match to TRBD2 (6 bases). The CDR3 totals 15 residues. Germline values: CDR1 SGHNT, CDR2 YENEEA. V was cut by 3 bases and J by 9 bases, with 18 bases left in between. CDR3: CASSLVRGVGGIQYF. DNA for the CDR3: TGTGCCAGCAGCTTGGTGCGGGGTGTTGGGGGCATTCAGTACTTC.

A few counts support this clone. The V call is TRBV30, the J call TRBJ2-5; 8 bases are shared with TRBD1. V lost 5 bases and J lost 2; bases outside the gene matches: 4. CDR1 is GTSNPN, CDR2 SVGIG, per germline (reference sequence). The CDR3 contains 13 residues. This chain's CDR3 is CAWDYRGQETQYF. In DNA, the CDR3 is TGTGCCTGGGATTACAGGGGGCAAGAGACCCAGTACTTC.

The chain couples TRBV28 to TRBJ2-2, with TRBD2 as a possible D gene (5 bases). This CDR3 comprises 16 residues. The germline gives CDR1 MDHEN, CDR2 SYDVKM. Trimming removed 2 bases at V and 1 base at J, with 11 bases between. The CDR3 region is CASSLDYGLNTGELFF. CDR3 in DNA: TGTGCCAGCAGTTTAGACTATGGGCTGAACACCGGGGAGCTGTTTTTT.

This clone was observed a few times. This chain's CDR3 is CASSGTSGIYNEQFF. As DNA, the CDR3 is TGCGCCAGCAGCGGTACTAGCGGAATCTACAATGAGCAGTTCTTC. The J gene is TRBJ2-1, the V gene TRBV5-1, with 8 bases that match TRBD2. From germline, CDR1 is SGHRS and CDR2 YFSETQ. The CDR3 consists of 15 residues. With 4 bases clipped from V and 3 bases from J, the junction kept 6 bases outside the gene matches.

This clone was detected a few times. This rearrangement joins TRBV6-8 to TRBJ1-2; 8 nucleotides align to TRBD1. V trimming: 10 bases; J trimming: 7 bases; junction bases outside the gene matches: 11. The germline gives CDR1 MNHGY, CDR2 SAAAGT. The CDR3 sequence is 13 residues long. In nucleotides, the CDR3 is TGTGCCACTCGACAGGGGAGAGATCGTGGCTACACCTTC. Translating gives CATRQGRDRGYTF.

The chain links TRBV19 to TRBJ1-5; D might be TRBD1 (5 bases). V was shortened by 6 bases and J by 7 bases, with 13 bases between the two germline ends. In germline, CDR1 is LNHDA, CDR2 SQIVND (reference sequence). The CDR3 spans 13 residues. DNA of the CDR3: TGTGCCAGTAGGGGACCGAGTGGGCAGCCCCAGCATTTT. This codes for CASRGPSGQPQHF.

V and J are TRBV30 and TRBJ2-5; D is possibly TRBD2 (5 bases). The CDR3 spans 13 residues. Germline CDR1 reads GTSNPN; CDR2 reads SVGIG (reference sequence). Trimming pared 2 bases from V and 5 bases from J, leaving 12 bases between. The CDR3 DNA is TGTGCCTGGAGTAACGGGATGGGGGAGACCCAGTACTTC. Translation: CAWSNGMGETQYF.

CDR3 in amino acids: CASSRQGGGQDTQYF. DNA for the CDR3: TGTGCCAGCAGCCGACAGGGAGGAGGACAGGATACGCAGTATTTT. The gene calls are TRBV7-7 and TRBJ2-3, with a possible D match to TRBD1 (7 bases). Trimming removed 5 bases from V and 6 bases from J, with 18 bases in between. Germline V gives CDR1 SSHAT, CDR2 FNYEAQ (reference sequence). The CDR3 is 15 amino acids.